The T cell receptor beta chain under discussion was sequenced for a study of blood T cell repertoires in COVID-19. This CDR3 is built from 13 residues. The V gene end was trimmed by 4 bases and the J gene end by 10 bases; junction bases not matched to a gene: 12. Germline values: CDR1 SQVTM, CDR2 ANQGSEA. Libraries were prepared by immunoSEQ multiplex PCR; TCRdb keeps only in-frame clonotypes and omits some of them. Among about 160,000 clones listed, more than 90% were seen once. The chain couples TRBV29-1 to TRBJ1-2, with TRBD1 matching over 7 bases. The sample comprised peripheral blood. The sequence came from a middle-aged man with acute or convalescent COVID-19. The CDR3 sequence: CSVGEQGKIAYTF. In DNA, the CDR3 is TGCAGCGTTGGGGAACAGGGGAAAATTGCCTACACCTTC.